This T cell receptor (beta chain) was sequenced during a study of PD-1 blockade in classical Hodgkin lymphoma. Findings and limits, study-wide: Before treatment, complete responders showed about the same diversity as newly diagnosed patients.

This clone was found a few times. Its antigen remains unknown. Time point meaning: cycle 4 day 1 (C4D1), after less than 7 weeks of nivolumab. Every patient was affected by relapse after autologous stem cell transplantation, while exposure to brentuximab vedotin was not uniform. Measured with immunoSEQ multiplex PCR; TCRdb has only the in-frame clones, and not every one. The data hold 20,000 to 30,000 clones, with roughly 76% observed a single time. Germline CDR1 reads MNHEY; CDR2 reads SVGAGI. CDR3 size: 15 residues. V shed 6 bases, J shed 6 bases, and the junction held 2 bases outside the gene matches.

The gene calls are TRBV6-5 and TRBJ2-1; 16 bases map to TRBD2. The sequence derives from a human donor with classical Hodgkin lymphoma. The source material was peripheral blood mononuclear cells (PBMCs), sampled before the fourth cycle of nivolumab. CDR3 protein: CASRGLAGGRNEQFF. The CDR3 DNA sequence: TGTGCCAGCAGGGGACTAGCGGGGGGGCGCAATGAGCAGTTCTTC.